Presented here are 23 T cell receptor beta chains from one specimen sequenced in a study of blood T cell repertoires in COVID-19. Here immunoSEQ multiplex PCR was the method, and the copy in TCRdb shows in-frame clones only, minus some. In the table there are more than 95,000 clones, around four fifths of which are singletons. Sequenced material: peripheral blood. These TCRs come from a human donor in a cohort sampled during active COVID-19.

This clone was picked up one time. CDR3 region: CASSLSGTSDEQFF. For the CDR3, the DNA is TGTGCCAGCAGCCTCTCCGGGACATCGGATGAGCAGTTCTTC. This chain joins TRBV3-1 (or the pseudogene TRBV3-2) and TRBJ2-1, with a tentative D call TRBD1 (6 bases). This CDR3 is 14 amino acids long. V lost 4 bases to trimming and J lost 8 bases, with 15 bases between them. In germline, CDR1 is LGHDT, CDR2 YNNKEL (reference sequence).

This clone occurred once. DNA of the CDR3: TGTGCCAGCAGTCAACGGGCGGGAGGGAACAATGAGCAGTTCTTC. Its translation is CASSQRAGGNNEQFF. The chain has TRBV7-3 and TRBJ2-1; 9 nucleotides line up with TRBD2. The CDR3 length is 15 residues. Per germline, CDR1 SGHTA and CDR2 FQGTGA. Trimming removed 6 bases from V and 5 bases from J; junction bases left unmatched: 8. Filled out from reference TRBV7-3 and TRBJ2-1, the complete variable domain reads GAGVSQTPSNKVTEKGKYVELRCDPISGHTALYWYRQSLGQGPEFLIYFQGTGAADDSGLPNDRFFAVRPEGSVSTLKIQRTERGDSAVYLCASSQRAGGNNEQFFGPGTRLTVL.

In this sample, this clone turned up a few times. V and J are TRBV5-5 and TRBJ1-2; no clear D gene. The CDR3 has 13 residues. Deletions cut 2 bases from V and 9 bases from J, with 14 bases between. Germline V CDR1 and CDR2: SGHKS, YYEKEE (reference sequence). The CDR3 DNA is TGTGCCAGCAGCTTAGAGGTTCCCATACGCTACACCTTC. Translation gives CASSLEVPIRYTF.

This chain uses TRBV10-3 with TRBJ2-5; maybe TRBD1 (6 bases). Germline V gene sequence: CDR1 ENHRY, CDR2 SYGVKD. Trimming removed 4 bases at V and 2 bases at J, with 14 bases between. The CDR3 consists of 15 residues. The CDR3 region is CAISADTGLQETQYF. Here the CDR3 DNA reads TGTGCCATCAGTGCCGACACAGGGCTACAAGAGACCCAGTACTTC.

The rearrangement uses TRBV7-8 and TRBJ2-5; the D gene is possibly TRBD1 (7 bases). The CDR3 loop spans 13 amino acids. The germline V and J ends were trimmed by 5 bases and 3 bases, with 10 bases remaining between them. The germline gives CDR1 SGHVS, CDR2 FQNEAQ. In DNA, the CDR3 is TGTGCCAGCAGCCGGGGGACAGAAGAGACCCAGTACTTC. Translated: CASSRGTEETQYF.

The V call is TRBV24-1, the J call TRBJ2-3; possible D gene TRBD1, 6 bases. Germline-derived CDR1 and CDR2 are KGHDR and SFDVKD. The CDR3 extends over 13 amino acids. Trimming took off 9 bases at V and 0 bases at J, with 9 bases between the two ends. CDR3 coding DNA: TGTGCCACCTCGGGACACAGCACAGATACGCAGTATTTT. Translation gives CATSGHSTDTQYF.

This clone occurred a few times. This rearrangement joins TRBV11-2 to TRBJ1-2; D is perhaps TRBD1 (5 bases). CDR1 SGHAT and CDR2 FQNNGV come from the germline V gene. The CDR3 length is 13 residues. Trimming removed 7 bases at V and 5 bases at J, with 14 bases between. The CDR3 spells CASTLLGGYGYTF. The CDR3 DNA reads as TGTGCCAGCACCCTCCTGGGGGGTTATGGCTACACCTTC.

The chain links TRBV10-3 to TRBJ1-5; possible D gene TRBD1, 6 bases. This CDR3 comprises 13 residues. Germline loops: CDR1 ENHRY, CDR2 SYGVKD. Trimming took off 8 bases at V and 8 bases at J, with 16 bases between the two ends. CDR3 amino acids: CAIAQGSMEPQHF. The CDR3 DNA sequence: TGTGCCATCGCGCAGGGGTCGATGGAGCCCCAGCATTTT.

The V and J genes are TRBV19 and TRBJ1-2; D is possibly TRBD1 (5 bases). V was trimmed by 0 bases and J by 4 bases, leaving 21 bases between them. Germline CDR1 is LNHDA and CDR2 is SQIVND (reference sequence). The CDR3 runs 18 residues. This chain's CDR3 is CASSIDSATEPPFYGYTF. Here the CDR3 DNA reads TGTGCCAGTAGTATAGATTCCGCGACAGAACCACCCTTCTATGGCTACACCTTC.

The chain employs TRBV7-2 and TRBJ1-1; D unresolved. V was cut by 5 bases and J by 1 base, with 14 bases left in between. Germline V CDR1 and CDR2: SGHTA, FQGNSA. CDR3 size: 15 residues. DNA of the CDR3: TGTGCCAGCAGCCGGTCCGGGATCTGGAACACTGAAGCTTTCTTT. It yields the protein CASSRSGIWNTEAFF.

The chain links TRBV6-5 to TRBJ1-2, with 7 positions matching TRBD1. V shed 11 bases, J shed 5 bases, and the junction held 8 bases outside the gene matches. The V gene's germline CDR1 is MNHEY and CDR2 SVGAGI. The CDR3 loop spans 12 amino acids. The CDR3 coding sequence is TGTGCCGCAGGGGGGATATCTTATGGCTACACCTTC. It specifies CAAGGISYGYTF.

The chain combines TRBV30 with TRBJ1-3; D unclear. Germline V lookup: CDR1 GTSNPN, CDR2 SVGIG (reference sequence). CDR3 length: 15 residues. V lost 8 bases and J lost 0, with 17 bases in between. CDR3 amino acids: CAGLPGRLSGNTIYF. The CDR3 DNA is TGTGCCGGACTTCCAGGACGCCTCTCTGGAAACACCATATATTTT.

This rearrangement joins TRBV5-4 to TRBJ1-3; possible D gene TRBD1, 5 bases. The germline CDR1 and CDR2 sequences are SGHNT and YYREEE (reference sequence). The CDR3 runs 16 residues. The V and J ends lost 6 bases and 0 bases respectively, with 16 bases between them. CDR3 nucleotides: TGTGCCAGCACCCTCGGCCCCGGGGGCTCTGGAAACACCATATATTTT. It translates to CASTLGPGGSGNTIYF.

This chain uses TRBV7-9 with TRBJ2-3; 12 nucleotides match TRBD2. The CDR3 length is 18 residues. Germline values: CDR1 SEHNR, CDR2 FQNEAQ (reference sequence). The trim removed 6 bases at V and 0 bases at J, leaving 10 bases unmatched. The CDR3 coding sequence is TGTGCCAGCAGTCTCCCGACTAGCGGGAGCCTTAGCACAGATACGCAGTATTTT. This codes for CASSLPTSGSLSTDTQYF. Combining the CDR3 with reference TRBV7-9 and TRBJ2-3 gives the whole variable domain DTGVSQNPRHKITKRGQNVTFRCDPISEHNRLYWYRQTLGQGPEFLTYFQNEAQLEKSRLLSDRFSAERPKGSFSTLEIQRTEQGDSAMYLCASSLPTSGSLSTDTQYFGPGTRLTVL.

The CDR3 loop is CASSWQANQPQHF. In nucleotides, the CDR3 is TGTGCCAGTAGTTGGCAGGCCAATCAGCCCCAGCATTTT. The chain is built from TRBV19 and TRBJ1-5, with no clear D. Looked up from germline, CDR1 is LNHDA and CDR2 is SQIVND (reference sequence). The CDR3 has 13 residues. The V end was cut by 5 bases, the J end by 3 bases, with 8 bases between.

The chain has TRBV18 and TRBJ2-2; the D is unclear. The CDR3 has 12 residues. V shed 3 bases and J shed 6 bases, with 5 bases lying between them. The germline V gene has CDR1 KGHSH and CDR2 LQKENI. CDR3 sequence (DNA): TGTGCCAGCTCACCTGGGCCCGGGGAGCTGTTTTTT. Translating gives CASSPGPGELFF.

The V and J genes are TRBV4-3 and TRBJ2-7; D may be TRBD2 (5 bases). The CDR3 extends over 15 amino acids. Looked up from germline, CDR1 is LGHNA and CDR2 is YSLEER. Trimming stripped 3 bases from V and 0 bases from J, with 12 bases between. The CDR3 DNA is TGCGCCAGCAGCCATGATTTAGGGAGCTCCTACGAGCAGTACTTC. Translated: CASSHDLGSSYEQYF.

V is TRBV7-6 and J is TRBJ2-5, with 13 bases identical to TRBD2. V was clipped by 2 bases and J by 3 bases; unmatched bases: 3. The CDR3 runs to 16 residues. Per the germline V gene, CDR1 is SGHVS and CDR2 is FNYEAQ. The CDR3 sequence is CASSLMTSGGKETQYF. DNA for the CDR3: TGTGCCAGCAGCTTAATGACTAGCGGGGGGAAAGAGACCCAGTACTTC.

The CDR3 nucleotides are TGTGCCTGGAGTCCCGGGAGTAGGAGTTATGGCTACACCTTC. This translates into CAWSPGSRSYGYTF. This sequence joins TRBV30 and TRBJ1-2; D unclear. The CDR3 is made up of 14 amino acids. The germline CDR1 and CDR2 sequences are GTSNPN and SVGIG (reference sequence). V lost 2 bases to trimming and J lost 5 bases, with 15 bases between them. Together with reference TRBV30 and TRBJ1-2, the CDR3 gives the full variable domain: SQTIHQWPATLVQPVGSPLSLECTVEGTSNPNLYWYRQAAGRGLQLLFYSVGIGQISSEVPQNLSASRPQDRQFILSSKKLLLSDSGFYLCAWSPGSRSYGYTFGSGTRLTVV.

The chain recombines TRBV14 with TRBJ2-5; D possibly corresponds to TRBD2 (5 bases). The CDR3 is made up of 17 amino acids. Deletions cut 1 base from V and 2 bases from J, with 17 bases between. In germline, CDR1 is SGHDN, CDR2 FVKESK. The CDR3 reads CASSQGVRGVGQETQYF. The CDR3 DNA reads TGTGCCAGCAGCCAAGGAGTCCGGGGTGTCGGTCAAGAGACCCAGTACTTC.

The chain uses TRBV28 and TRBJ1-5; a possible D gene is TRBD1 (6 bases). This CDR3 has 15 residues. V was trimmed by 6 bases and J by 0 bases, leaving 12 bases between them. Germline CDR1 MDHEN, CDR2 SYDVKM. The DNA for the CDR3 is TGTGCCAGCAGCCTAGGGGGTTTTAGCAATCAGCCCCAGCATTTT. This gives the protein CASSLGGFSNQPQHF.

This chain uses TRBV7-2 with TRBJ1-5, with 8 bases matching TRBD1. Germline CDR1 reads SGHTA; CDR2 reads FQGNSA. Trimming cost V 1 base and J 5 bases; bases outside gene matches: 4. The CDR3 covers 15 residues. The CDR3 bases are TGTGCCAGCAGCTTAGGGACAGGGTTGGATCAGCCCCAGCATTTT. Residues: CASSLGTGLDQPQHF.

This clone was detected only once. V gene TRBV9 combines with J gene TRBJ2-7; D is possibly TRBD1 (6 bases). The CDR3 is 14 amino acids. From germline, CDR1 is SGDLS and CDR2 YYNGEE. Trimming removed 3 bases from V and 2 bases from J, with 12 bases in between. DNA of the CDR3: TGTGCCAGCAGCGACAAACAGGGTGCCTACGAGCAGTACTTC. This translates into CASSDKQGAYEQYF.